A selection of T cell receptor beta chains follows, all from one sample in a study of naive and memory T cell subsets. TCRdb redid the calling of the UMI-ligation and nested PCR reads with MiXCR, one entry per CDR3 protein. Here the sample spans tens of thousands of distinct CDR3 sequences, around 11% being singletons. The sequencing sample was made of naive CD4+ T cells from blood. These receptors all come from a human donor in good health. CDR3s include the opening cysteine and the closing phenylalanine or tryptophan. D genes are given only for firm matches. A row's size may be missing; if present it is once, few, many or a size class.

V	size	J	D	DNA	CDR3
TRBV29-1	.	TRBJ2-1	TRBD1	TGCAGCGGGACAGGGTCCAATGAGCAGTTCTTC	CSGTGSNEQFF
TRBV6-5	many	TRBJ2-3	TRBD2	TGTGCCAGCAGTCCTCTAGCGGGAGCCCCATCGTCTAGGCAGTATTTT	CASSPLAGAPSSRQYF
TRBV24-1	many	TRBJ1-4	.	TGTGCCACCAGTGATCCCCATGAAAAACTGTTTTTT	CATSDPHEKLFF
TRBV24-1	many	TRBJ2-1	.	TGTGCCACCAGTGATACTGACAGGTTCGGAGAGCAGTTCTTC	CATSDTDRFGEQFF
TRBV6-6	few	TRBJ2-3	.	TGTGCCAGCAGTCCGACCTTAAGCACAGATACGCAGTATTTT	CASSPTLSTDTQYF
TRBV28	few	TRBJ2-7	TRBD1	TGTGCCAGCAGAACGACAGGGCCCTCCTACGAGCAGTACTTC	CASRTTGPSYEQYF
TRBV5-1	few	TRBJ2-1	TRBD1	TGCGCCAGCAGCTTGGGGGGGACAGTGACTTCCTACAATGAGCAGTTCTTC	CASSLGGTVTSYNEQFF
TRBV12-3/TRBV12-4	.	TRBJ2-2	TRBD2	TGTGCCACCCGAATGGGGCTAGCGGAGAACACCGGGGAGCTGTTTTTT	CATRMGLAENTGELFF
TRBV18	many	TRBJ2-7	.	TGTGCCAGCTCACCCGGACAGTACGAGCAGTACTTC	CASSPGQYEQYF
TRBV7-9	few	TRBJ1-4	.	TGTGCCAGCAGCTTGGTAGTAGTCGGGGATGAAAAACTGTTTTTT	CASSLVVVGDEKLFF
TRBV7-9	few	TRBJ1-1	.	TGTGCCAGCAGCTTAGCTTATGGGGGTAGGAACACTGAAGCTTTCTTT	CASSLAYGGRNTEAFF